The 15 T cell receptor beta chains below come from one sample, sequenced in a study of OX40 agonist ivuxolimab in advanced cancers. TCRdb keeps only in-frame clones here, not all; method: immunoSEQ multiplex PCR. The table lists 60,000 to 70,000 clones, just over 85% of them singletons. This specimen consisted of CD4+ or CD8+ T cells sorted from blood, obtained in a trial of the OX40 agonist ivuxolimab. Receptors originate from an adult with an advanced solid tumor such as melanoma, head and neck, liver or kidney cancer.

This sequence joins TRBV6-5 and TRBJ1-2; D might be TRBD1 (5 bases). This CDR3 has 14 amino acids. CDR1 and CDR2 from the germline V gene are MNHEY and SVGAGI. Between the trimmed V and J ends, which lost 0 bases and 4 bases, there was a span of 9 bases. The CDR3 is CASSYSPGLYGYTF. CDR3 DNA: TGTGCCAGCAGTTACTCTCCGGGGCTCTATGGCTACACCTTC.

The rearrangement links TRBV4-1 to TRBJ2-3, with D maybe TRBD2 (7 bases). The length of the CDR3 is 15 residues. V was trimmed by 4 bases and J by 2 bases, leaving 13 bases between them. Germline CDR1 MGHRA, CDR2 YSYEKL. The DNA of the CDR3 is TGCGCCAGCAGCCGGGGGGGCCAGGACACAGATACGCAGTATTTT. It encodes CASSRGGQDTDTQYF.

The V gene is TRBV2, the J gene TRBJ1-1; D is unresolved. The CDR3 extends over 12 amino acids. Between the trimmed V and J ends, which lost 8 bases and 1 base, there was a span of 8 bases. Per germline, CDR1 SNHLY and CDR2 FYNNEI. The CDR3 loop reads CASGRENTEAFF. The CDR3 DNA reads TGTGCCAGCGGGCGGGAGAACACTGAAGCTTTCTTT.

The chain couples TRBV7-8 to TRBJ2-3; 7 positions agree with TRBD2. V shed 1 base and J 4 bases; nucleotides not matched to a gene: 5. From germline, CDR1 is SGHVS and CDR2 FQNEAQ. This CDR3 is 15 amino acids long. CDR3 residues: CASSLGAGAADTQYF. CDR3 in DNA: TGTGCCAGCAGCTTAGGTGCGGGAGCGGCAGATACGCAGTATTTT.

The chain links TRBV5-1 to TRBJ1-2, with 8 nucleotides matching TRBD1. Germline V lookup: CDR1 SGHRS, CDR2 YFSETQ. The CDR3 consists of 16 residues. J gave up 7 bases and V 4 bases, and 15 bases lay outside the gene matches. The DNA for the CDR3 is TGCGCCAGCAGCAAAGACAGGGGTCCAGCCTCCCTTGGCTACACCTTC. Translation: CASSKDRGPASLGYTF.

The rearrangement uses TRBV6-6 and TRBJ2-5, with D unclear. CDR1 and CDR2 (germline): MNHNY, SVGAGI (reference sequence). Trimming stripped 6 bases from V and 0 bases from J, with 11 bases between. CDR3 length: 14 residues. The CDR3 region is CASSPPWDQETQYF. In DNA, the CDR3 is TGTGCCAGCAGCCCGCCTTGGGACCAAGAGACCCAGTACTTC.

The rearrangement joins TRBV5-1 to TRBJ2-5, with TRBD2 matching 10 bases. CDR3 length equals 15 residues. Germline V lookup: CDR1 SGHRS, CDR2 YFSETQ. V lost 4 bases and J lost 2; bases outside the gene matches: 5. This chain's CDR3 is CASSAWTSGQETQYF. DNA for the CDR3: TGCGCCAGCAGCGCCTGGACTAGCGGACAAGAGACCCAGTACTTC.

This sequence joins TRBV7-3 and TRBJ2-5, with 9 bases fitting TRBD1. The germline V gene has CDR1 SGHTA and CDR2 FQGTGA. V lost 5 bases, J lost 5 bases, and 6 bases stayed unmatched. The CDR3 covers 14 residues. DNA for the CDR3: TGTGCCAGCAGCCCCGGGACAGGGCAGGAGACCCAGTACTTC. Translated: CASSPGTGQETQYF. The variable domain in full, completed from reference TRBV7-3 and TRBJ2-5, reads GAGVSQTPSNKVTEKGKYVELRCDPISGHTALYWYRQSLGQGPEFLIYFQGTGAADDSGLPNDRFFAVRPEGSVSTLKIQRTERGDSAVYLCASSPGTGQETQYFGPGTRLLVL.

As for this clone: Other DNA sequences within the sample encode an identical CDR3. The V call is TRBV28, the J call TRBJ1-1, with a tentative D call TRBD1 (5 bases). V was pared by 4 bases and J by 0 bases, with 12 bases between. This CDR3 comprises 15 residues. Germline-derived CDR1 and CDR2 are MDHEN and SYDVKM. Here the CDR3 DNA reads TGTGCCAGCAGTTCCACAGGAGGAATGAACACTGAAGCTTTCTTT. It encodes CASSSTGGMNTEAFF.

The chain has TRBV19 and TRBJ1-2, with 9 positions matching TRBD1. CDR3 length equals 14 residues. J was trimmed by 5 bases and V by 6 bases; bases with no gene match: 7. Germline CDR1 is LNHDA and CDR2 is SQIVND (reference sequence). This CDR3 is CASRILTGGYGYTF. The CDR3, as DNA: TGTGCCAGTAGAATCCTGACAGGGGGGTATGGCTACACCTTC.

This CDR3 reads CASSFGQENTEAFF. The CDR3 bases are TGCGCCAGCAGCTTCGGACAGGAGAACACTGAAGCTTTCTTT. The V gene is TRBV5-1, the J gene TRBJ1-1, with TRBD1 matching 7 bases. CDR3 size: 14 residues. In germline, CDR1 is SGHRS, CDR2 YFSETQ. Trimming at V came to 2 bases and at J to 1 base, leaving 2 bases not matched to a gene.

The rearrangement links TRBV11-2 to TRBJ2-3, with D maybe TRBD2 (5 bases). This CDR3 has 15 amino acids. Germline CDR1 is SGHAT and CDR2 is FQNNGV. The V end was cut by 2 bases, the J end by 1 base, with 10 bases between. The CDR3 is CASSLLAPGTDTQYF. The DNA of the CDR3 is TGTGCCAGCAGCTTACTAGCTCCTGGCACAGATACGCAGTATTTT.

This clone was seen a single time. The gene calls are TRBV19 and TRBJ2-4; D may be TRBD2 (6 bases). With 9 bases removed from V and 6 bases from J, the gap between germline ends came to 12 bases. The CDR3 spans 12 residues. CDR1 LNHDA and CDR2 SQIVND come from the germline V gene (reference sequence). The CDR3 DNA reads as TGTGCCAGCACATCCGGGGGAAACATTCAGTACTTC. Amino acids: CASTSGGNIQYF.

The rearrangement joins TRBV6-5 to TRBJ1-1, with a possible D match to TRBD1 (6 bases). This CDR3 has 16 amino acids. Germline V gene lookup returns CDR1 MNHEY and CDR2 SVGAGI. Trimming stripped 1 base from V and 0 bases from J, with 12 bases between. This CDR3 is CASSYLTGGVNTEAFF. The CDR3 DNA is TGTGCCAGCAGTTACTTGACAGGTGGGGTGAACACTGAAGCTTTCTTT.

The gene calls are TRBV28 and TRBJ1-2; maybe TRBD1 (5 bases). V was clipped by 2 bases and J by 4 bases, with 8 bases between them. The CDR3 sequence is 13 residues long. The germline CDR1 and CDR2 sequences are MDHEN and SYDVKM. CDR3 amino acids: CASSLGAAYGYTF. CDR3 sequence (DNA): TGTGCCAGCAGTTTAGGGGCGGCCTATGGCTACACCTTC.